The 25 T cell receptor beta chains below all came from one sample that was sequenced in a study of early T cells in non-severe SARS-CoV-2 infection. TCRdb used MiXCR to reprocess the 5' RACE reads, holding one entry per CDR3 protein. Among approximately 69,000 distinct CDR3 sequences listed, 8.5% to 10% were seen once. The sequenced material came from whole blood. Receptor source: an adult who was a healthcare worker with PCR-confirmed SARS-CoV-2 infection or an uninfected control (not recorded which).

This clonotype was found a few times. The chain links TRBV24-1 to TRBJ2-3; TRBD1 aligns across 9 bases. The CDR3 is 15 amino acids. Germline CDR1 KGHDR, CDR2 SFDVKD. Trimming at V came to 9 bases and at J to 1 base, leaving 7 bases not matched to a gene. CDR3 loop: CATSTGGYGTDTQYF. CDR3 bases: TGTGCCACCTCTACAGGGGGCTATGGCACAGATACGCAGTATTTT.

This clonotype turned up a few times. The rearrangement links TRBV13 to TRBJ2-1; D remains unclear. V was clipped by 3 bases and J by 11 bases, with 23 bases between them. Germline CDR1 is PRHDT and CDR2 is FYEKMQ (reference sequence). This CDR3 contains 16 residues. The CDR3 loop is CASSFFTDPQVLKQFF. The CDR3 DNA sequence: TGTGCCAGCAGCTTTTTTACGGACCCTCAGGTCCTTAAGCAGTTCTTC.

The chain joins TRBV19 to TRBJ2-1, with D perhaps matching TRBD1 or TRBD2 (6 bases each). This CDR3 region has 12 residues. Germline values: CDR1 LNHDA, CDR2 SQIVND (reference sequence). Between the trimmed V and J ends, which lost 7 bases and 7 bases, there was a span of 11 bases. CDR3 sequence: CASTIGGNEQFF. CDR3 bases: TGTGCCAGTACCATAGGGGGGAATGAGCAGTTCTTC.

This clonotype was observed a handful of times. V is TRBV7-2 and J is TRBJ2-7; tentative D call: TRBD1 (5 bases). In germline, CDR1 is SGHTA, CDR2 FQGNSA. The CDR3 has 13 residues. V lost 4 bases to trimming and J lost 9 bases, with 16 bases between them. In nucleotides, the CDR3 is TGTGCCAGCAGCTCCACAGGAAACTCCCGGCAGTACTTC. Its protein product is CASSSTGNSRQYF.

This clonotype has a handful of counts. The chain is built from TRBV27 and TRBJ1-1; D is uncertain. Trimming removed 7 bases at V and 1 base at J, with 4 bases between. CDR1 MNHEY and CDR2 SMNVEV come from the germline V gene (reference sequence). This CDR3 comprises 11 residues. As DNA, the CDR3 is TGTGCCAGCATTGAGAACACTGAAGCTTTCTTT. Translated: CASIENTEAFF.

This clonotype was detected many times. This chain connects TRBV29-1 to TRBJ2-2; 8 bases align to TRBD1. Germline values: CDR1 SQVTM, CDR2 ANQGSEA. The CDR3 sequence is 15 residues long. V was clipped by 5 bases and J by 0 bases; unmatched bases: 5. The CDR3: CSVQGALTNTGELFF. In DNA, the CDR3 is TGCAGCGTTCAGGGGGCCCTGACGAACACCGGGGAGCTGTTTTTT.

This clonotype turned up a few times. Here the CDR3 DNA reads TGTGCCAGCAATCGGGACTATACCTACGAGCAGTACTTC. It encodes CASNRDYTYEQYF. The V gene is TRBV6-6, the J gene TRBJ2-7, with 7 bases lining up with TRBD2. V shed 7 bases, J shed 2 bases, and the junction held 5 bases outside the gene matches. The CDR3 covers 13 residues. CDR1 is MNHNY and CDR2 is SVGAGI in the germline V gene (reference sequence).

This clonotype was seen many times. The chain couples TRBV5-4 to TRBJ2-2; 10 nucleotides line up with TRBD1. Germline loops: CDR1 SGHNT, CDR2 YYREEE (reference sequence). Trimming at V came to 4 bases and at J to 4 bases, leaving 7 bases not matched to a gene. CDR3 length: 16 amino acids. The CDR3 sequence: CASSPSTGGGTGELFF. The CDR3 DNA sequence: TGTGCCAGCAGCCCTTCGACAGGGGGCGGCACCGGGGAGCTGTTTTTT.

The chain's CDR3 is CASSWTGGAFF. For the CDR3, the DNA is TGTGCCAGCAGCTGGACAGGGGGAGCTTTCTTT. The V and J genes are TRBV6-1 and TRBJ1-1; 10 bases match TRBD1. Germline V CDR1 and CDR2: MNHNS, SASEGT. The CDR3 totals 11 residues. With V trimmed by 6 bases and J by 10 bases, 2 bases remained unmatched.

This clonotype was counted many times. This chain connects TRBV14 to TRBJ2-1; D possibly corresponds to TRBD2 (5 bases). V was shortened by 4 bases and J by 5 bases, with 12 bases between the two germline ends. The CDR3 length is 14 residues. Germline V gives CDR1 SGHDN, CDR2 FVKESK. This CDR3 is CASSPFEGHNEQFF. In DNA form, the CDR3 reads TGTGCCAGCAGCCCATTTGAGGGTCACAATGAGCAGTTCTTC. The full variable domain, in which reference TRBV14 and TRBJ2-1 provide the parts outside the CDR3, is EAGVTQFPSHSVIEKGQTVTLRCDPISGHDNLYWYRRVMGKEIKFLLHFVKESKQDESGMPNNRFLAERTGGTYSTLKVQPAELEDSGVYFCASSPFEGHNEQFFGPGTRLTVL.

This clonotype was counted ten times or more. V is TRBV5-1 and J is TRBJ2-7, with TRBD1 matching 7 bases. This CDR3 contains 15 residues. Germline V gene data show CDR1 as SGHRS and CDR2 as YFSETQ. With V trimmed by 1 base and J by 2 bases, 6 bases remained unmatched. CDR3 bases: TGCGCCAGCAGCTTGCAAACAGGGGCAACCTACGAGCAGTACTTC. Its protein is CASSLQTGATYEQYF. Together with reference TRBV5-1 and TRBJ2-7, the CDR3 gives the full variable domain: KAGVTQTPRYLIKTRGQQVTLSCSPISGHRSVSWYQQTPGQGLQFLFEYFSETQRNKGNFPGRFSGRQFSNSRSEMNVSTLELGDSALYLCASSLQTGATYEQYFGPGTRLTVT.

The CDR3 reads CSVCRMGYTEAFF. CDR3 sequence (DNA): TGCAGCGTCTGCAGAATGGGATACACTGAAGCTTTCTTT. V and J are TRBV29-1 and TRBJ1-1; D is unresolved. The V gene lost 6 bases and the J gene lost 3 bases, with 14 bases spanning the gap. The CDR3 runs to 13 residues. Germline values: CDR1 SQVTM, CDR2 ANQGSEA.

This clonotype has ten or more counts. CDR3 sequence reads: CASSSDRGAEAFF. The CDR3 DNA reads TGTGCCAGCAGTTCCGACAGGGGCGCTGAAGCTTTCTTT. The rearrangement uses TRBV2 and TRBJ1-1, with 8 nucleotides matching TRBD1. The trim removed 5 bases at V and 6 bases at J, leaving 5 bases unmatched. This CDR3 comprises 13 residues. The germline V gene has CDR1 SNHLY and CDR2 FYNNEI.

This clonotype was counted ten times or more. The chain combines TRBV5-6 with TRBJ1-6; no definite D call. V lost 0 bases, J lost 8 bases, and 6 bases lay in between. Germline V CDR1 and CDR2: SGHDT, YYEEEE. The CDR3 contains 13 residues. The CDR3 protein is CASSLDDYSPLHF. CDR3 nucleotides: TGTGCCAGCAGCTTGGATGACTATTCACCCCTCCACTTT.

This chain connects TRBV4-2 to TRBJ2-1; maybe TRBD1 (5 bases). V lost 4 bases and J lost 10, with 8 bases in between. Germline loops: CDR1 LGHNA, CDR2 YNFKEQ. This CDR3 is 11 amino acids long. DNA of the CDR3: TGTGCCAGCAGCCGCCGGACAGAGCAGTTCTTC. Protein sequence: CASSRRTEQFF.

The CDR3 protein is CSVEREQAFF. CDR3 DNA: TGCAGCGTTGAAAGGGAGCAAGCTTTCTTT. V and J are TRBV29-1 and TRBJ1-1; D is uncertain. The CDR3 has 10 residues. Trimming took off 2 bases at V and 9 bases at J, with 7 bases between the two ends. Germline CDR1 SQVTM, CDR2 ANQGSEA.

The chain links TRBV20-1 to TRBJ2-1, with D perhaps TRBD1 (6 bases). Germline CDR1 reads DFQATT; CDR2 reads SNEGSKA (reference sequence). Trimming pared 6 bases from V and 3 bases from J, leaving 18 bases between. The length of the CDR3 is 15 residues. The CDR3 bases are TGCAGTGCCGATAGGGTGGACAGTGGCTACAATGAGCAGTTCTTC. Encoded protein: CSADRVDSGYNEQFF.

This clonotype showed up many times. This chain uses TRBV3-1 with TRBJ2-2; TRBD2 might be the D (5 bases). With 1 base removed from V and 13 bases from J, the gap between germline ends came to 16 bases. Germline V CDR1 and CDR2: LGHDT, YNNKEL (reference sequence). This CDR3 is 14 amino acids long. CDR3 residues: CASSQVRAEGRLFF. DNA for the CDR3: TGTGCCAGCAGCCAAGTACGGGCCGAGGGCAGGCTGTTTTTT.

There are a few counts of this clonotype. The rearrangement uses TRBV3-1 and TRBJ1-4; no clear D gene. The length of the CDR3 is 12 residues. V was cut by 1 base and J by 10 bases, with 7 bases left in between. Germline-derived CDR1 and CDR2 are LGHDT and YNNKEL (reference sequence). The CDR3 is CASSQGSSKLFF. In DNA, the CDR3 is TGTGCCAGCAGCCAAGGGAGTTCAAAACTGTTTTTT.

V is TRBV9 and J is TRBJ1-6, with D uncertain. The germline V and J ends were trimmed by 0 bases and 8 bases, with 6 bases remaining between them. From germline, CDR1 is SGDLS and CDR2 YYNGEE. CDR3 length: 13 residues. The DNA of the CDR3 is TGTGCCAGCAGCGTAGATCCAGATTCACCCCTCCACTTT. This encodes CASSVDPDSPLHF.

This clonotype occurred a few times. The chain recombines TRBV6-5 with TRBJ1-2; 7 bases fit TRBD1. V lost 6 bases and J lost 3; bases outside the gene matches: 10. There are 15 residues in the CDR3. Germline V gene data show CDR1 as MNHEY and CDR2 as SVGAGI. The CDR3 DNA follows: TGTGCCAGCAGCCCCGGACAGGCGGCGTACTATGGCTACACCTTC. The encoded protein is CASSPGQAAYYGYTF.

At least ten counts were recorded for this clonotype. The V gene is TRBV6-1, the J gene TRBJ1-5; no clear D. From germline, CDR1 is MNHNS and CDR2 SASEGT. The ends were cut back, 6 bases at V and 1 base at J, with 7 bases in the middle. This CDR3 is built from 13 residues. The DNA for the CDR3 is TGTGCCAGCAGAGCAAGAAGCAATCAGCCCCAGCATTTT. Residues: CASRARSNQPQHF.

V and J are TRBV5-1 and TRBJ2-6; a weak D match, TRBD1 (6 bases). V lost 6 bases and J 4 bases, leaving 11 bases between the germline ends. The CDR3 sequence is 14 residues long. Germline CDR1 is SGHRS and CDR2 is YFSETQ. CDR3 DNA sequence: TGCGCCAGCACTCAGGGGAACGGGGCCAACGTCCTGACTTTC. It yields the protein CASTQGNGANVLTF.

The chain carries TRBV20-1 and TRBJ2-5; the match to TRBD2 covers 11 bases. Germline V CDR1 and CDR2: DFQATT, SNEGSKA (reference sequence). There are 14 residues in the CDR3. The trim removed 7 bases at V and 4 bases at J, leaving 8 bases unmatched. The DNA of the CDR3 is TGCAGTGGGACACTAGCGGGAGTCTTAGAGACCCAGTACTTC. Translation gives CSGTLAGVLETQYF.

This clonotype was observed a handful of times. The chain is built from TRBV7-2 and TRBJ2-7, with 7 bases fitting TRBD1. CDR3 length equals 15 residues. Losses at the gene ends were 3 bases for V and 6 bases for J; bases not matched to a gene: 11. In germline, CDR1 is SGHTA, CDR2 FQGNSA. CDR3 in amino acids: CASSFPRDRVGEQYF. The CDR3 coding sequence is TGTGCCAGCAGCTTCCCCCGGGACAGAGTAGGCGAGCAGTACTTC.